Presented here are 21 T cell receptor beta chains from one specimen sequenced in a study of blood T cell repertoires in COVID-19. Using immunoSEQ multiplex PCR, the repertoire was profiled, and TCRdb retains in-frame clones only, with some absent. The sample consists of about 200,000 clones, around nine tenths of them appearing once. Sequenced input: PBMCs or T cells enriched from blood (not recorded which). Receptors originate from a woman between 25 and 40 years old with acute COVID-19.

The V gene is TRBV10-2, the J gene TRBJ1-6, with D possibly matching TRBD1 (6 bases). The CDR3 has 15 amino acids. V was cut by 11 bases and J by 3 bases, with 17 bases left in between. The V gene's germline CDR1 is WSHSY and CDR2 SAAADI. The CDR3, as DNA: TGCGCCTCCCGCGCAGGGGCTAACTATAATTCACCCCTCCACTTT. Its translation is CASRAGANYNSPLHF.

The chain has TRBV5-1 and TRBJ2-3; TRBD1 aligns across 8 bases. Trimming at V came to 3 bases and at J to 1 base, leaving 7 bases not matched to a gene. Germline-derived CDR1 and CDR2 are SGHRS and YFSETQ. The CDR3 is 16 amino acids. DNA of the CDR3: TGCGCCAGCAGCTCCCCCGACAGGGGAGGCACAGATACGCAGTATTTT. It yields the protein CASSSPDRGGTDTQYF.

The genes are TRBV19 and TRBJ1-1, with 9 nucleotides matching TRBD1. The CDR3 length is 14 residues. Germline CDR1 is LNHDA and CDR2 is SQIVND (reference sequence). Unmatched junction bases numbered 3, after V lost 5 bases and J lost 2 bases. The chain's CDR3 is CASSRDRDNTEAFF. The CDR3 coding sequence is TGTGCCAGTAGTCGGGACAGGGATAACACTGAAGCTTTCTTT.

The chain couples TRBV7-2 to TRBJ2-5; D is perhaps TRBD2 (6 bases). Germline CDR1 reads SGHTA; CDR2 reads FQGNSA. The CDR3 loop spans 14 amino acids. Trimming removed 4 bases at V and 5 bases at J, with 14 bases between. CDR3 nucleotides: TGTGCCAGCAGCTGGGGCGGGGCCCGGGAGACCCAGTACTTC. Its protein product is CASSWGGARETQYF. The variable domain in full, with the rest retrieved from reference TRBV7-2 and TRBJ2-5, is GAGVSQSPSNKVTEKGKDVELRCDPISGHTALYWYRQSLGQGLEFLIYFQGNSAPDKSGLPSDRFSAERTGGSVSTLTIQRTQQEDSAVYLCASSWGGARETQYFGPGTRLLVL.

This sequence joins TRBV4-1 and TRBJ1-6; D is unresolved. V was cut by 3 bases and J by 5 bases, with 14 bases left in between. In germline, CDR1 is MGHRA, CDR2 YSYEKL. The CDR3 is 16 amino acids. The CDR3 DNA follows: TGCGCCAGCAGCCACTCCGAGCGGCAGAATAATTCACCCCTCCACTTT. Residues: CASSHSERQNNSPLHF.

This rearrangement joins TRBV27 to TRBJ2-7; 8 bases match TRBD2. Germline-derived CDR1 and CDR2 are MNHEY and SMNVEV (reference sequence). After removal of 5 bases from V and 1 base from J, the junction contained 19 bases not matched to a gene. The CDR3 length is 19 residues. The CDR3 region is CASSLTQKRGLAASYEQYF. The CDR3 DNA is TGTGCCAGCAGTCTAACGCAGAAACGAGGACTAGCTGCTTCCTACGAGCAGTACTTC.

V gene TRBV23-1 combines with J gene TRBJ2-1; no firm D call. TRBV23-1 is treated as an ORF (open reading frame) with a function not yet certain. This CDR3 is 17 amino acids long. V lost 3 bases and J lost 3, with 18 bases in between. The CDR3 here is CASSHVVSIDRYNEQFF. The CDR3 DNA reads TGCGCCAGCAGTCACGTAGTTTCTATCGATCGCTACAATGAGCAGTTCTTC.

The chain carries TRBV28 and TRBJ1-2; TRBD1 agrees at 7 bases. Unmatched junction bases numbered 8, after V lost 1 base and J lost 6 bases. CDR1 is MDHEN and CDR2 is SYDVKM in the germline V gene. The CDR3 loop spans 15 amino acids. DNA of the CDR3: TGTGCCAGCAGTTTATTTGCAGGGGGATACAATGGCTACACCTTC. Amino acids: CASSLFAGGYNGYTF.

V gene TRBV29-1 combines with J gene TRBJ1-1; D is perhaps TRBD1 (6 bases). Trimming removed 6 bases from V and 1 base from J, with 9 bases in between. The CDR3 is made up of 12 amino acids. Germline CDR1 is SQVTM and CDR2 is ANQGSEA. As DNA, the CDR3 is TGCAGCGTGGGACACCCGAACACTGAAGCTTTCTTT. This sequence encodes CSVGHPNTEAFF. Combining the CDR3 with reference TRBV29-1 and TRBJ1-1 gives the whole variable domain SAVISQKPSRDICQRGTSLTIQCQVDSQVTMMFWYRQQPGQSLTLIATANQGSEATYESGFVIDKFPISRPNLTFSTLTVSNMSPEDSSIYLCSVGHPNTEAFFGQGTRLTVV.

This sequence joins TRBV7-8 and TRBJ2-1; TRBD2 matches at 7 bases. CDR1 and CDR2 (germline): SGHVS, FQNEAQ. V lost 1 base, J lost 5 bases, and 5 bases stayed unmatched. CDR3 length: 15 amino acids. The CDR3 region is CASSLERGGNNEQFF. As DNA, the CDR3 is TGTGCCAGCAGCTTAGAGCGCGGGGGTAACAATGAGCAGTTCTTC.

This rearrangement joins TRBV9 to TRBJ2-6; 7 positions match TRBD1. CDR1 and CDR2 from the germline V gene are SGDLS and YYNGEE. The junction had 2 bases not matched to a gene; V was cut back by 1 base and J by 4 bases. The CDR3 covers 15 residues. Written as DNA, the CDR3 is TGTGCCAGCAGCGTACAGGGGGAAGGGGCCAACGTCCTGACTTTC. Residues: CASSVQGEGANVLTF.

There are a few counts of this clone. The CDR3 coding sequence is TGTGCCAGCAGCTCAACAGGGGTCGTTGGCACCATATATTTT. Translated: CASSSTGVVGTIYF. The chain uses TRBV5-4 and TRBJ1-3; TRBD1 aligns across 7 bases. Germline CDR1 reads SGHNT; CDR2 reads YYREEE (reference sequence). This CDR3 has 14 amino acids. The V gene end was trimmed by 3 bases and the J gene end by 9 bases; junction bases not matched to a gene: 9.

CDR3 residues: CASSDDRTAQPQHF. The DNA of the CDR3 is TGTGCCAGCAGTGATGACAGGACGGCTCAGCCCCAGCATTTT. The gene calls are TRBV2 and TRBJ1-5; perhaps TRBD1 as D (6 bases). This CDR3 region has 14 residues. CDR1 and CDR2 (germline): SNHLY, FYNNEI. V lost 3 bases, J lost 6 bases, and 12 bases lay in between.

This clone was counted once. The chain links TRBV27 to TRBJ1-1; 10 bases line up with TRBD1. The germline V gene has CDR1 MNHEY and CDR2 SMNVEV (reference sequence). V was clipped by 7 bases and J by 4 bases; unmatched bases: 6. The length of the CDR3 is 14 residues. DNA of the CDR3: TGTGCCAGCAAGTGGGGACAGGGGAGCACTGAAGCTTTCTTT. Translating it yields CASKWGQGSTEAFF.

This chain joins TRBV24-1 and TRBJ2-3; possible D gene TRBD2, 6 bases. Germline V lookup: CDR1 KGHDR, CDR2 SFDVKD. V dropped 9 bases and J dropped 2 bases, with 11 bases sitting between them. The CDR3 has 13 residues. This CDR3 is CATGDSDTDTQYF. As DNA, the CDR3 is TGTGCCACCGGGGACTCCGACACAGATACGCAGTATTTT.

This rearrangement joins TRBV10-3 to TRBJ1-5, with TRBD1 matching 9 bases. V shed 6 bases and J 3 bases; nucleotides not matched to a gene: 3. This CDR3 contains 14 residues. From germline, CDR1 is ENHRY and CDR2 SYGVKD. For the CDR3, the DNA is TGTGCCATCAGCGGGACAGGGAACAATCAGCCCCAGCATTTT. It codes for CAISGTGNNQPQHF.

The rearrangement uses TRBV2 and TRBJ1-5; weak D call: TRBD1 (5 bases). Trimming removed 7 bases from V and 7 bases from J, with 17 bases in between. Germline CDR1 reads SNHLY; CDR2 reads FYNNEI. This CDR3 has 14 residues. CDR3 bases: TGTGCCAGCACGGTAGGGGTCTCAGCCCAGCCCCAGCATTTT. Its protein is CASTVGVSAQPQHF.

The chain carries TRBV11-2 and TRBJ2-7; D remains unclear. Germline V gene lookup returns CDR1 SGHAT and CDR2 FQNNGV. This CDR3 is 17 amino acids long. The ends were cut back, 5 bases at V and 2 bases at J, with 22 bases in the middle. The CDR3 DNA reads TGTGCCAGCAGCCCACGTCGCCCAGGCACCCCTACCTACGAGCAGTACTTC. It codes for CASSPRRPGTPTYEQYF.

The chain uses TRBV18 and TRBJ1-4; no clear D gene. This CDR3 spans 12 amino acids. The V end lost 3 bases, the J end lost 5 bases, and 4 bases lay between the germline ends. CDR1 KGHSH and CDR2 LQKENI come from the germline V gene. The CDR3: CASSPQNEKLFF. In nucleotides, the CDR3 is TGTGCCAGCTCACCGCAGAATGAAAAACTGTTTTTT.

This chain uses TRBV11-2 with TRBJ1-2; TRBD1 agrees at 8 bases. Unmatched junction bases numbered 11, after V lost 2 bases and J lost 6 bases. This CDR3 comprises 16 residues. Germline V lookup: CDR1 SGHAT, CDR2 FQNNGV. CDR3 DNA: TGTGCCAGCAGCTTAATAAATTCGGACAGGGAAAATGGCTACACCTTC. Translating it yields CASSLINSDRENGYTF.

The chain employs TRBV9 and TRBJ2-2; 13 positions match TRBD2. Losses at the gene ends were 4 bases for V and 1 base for J; bases not matched to a gene: 4. The CDR3 has 17 residues. Per the germline V gene, CDR1 is SGDLS and CDR2 is YYNGEE. Written as DNA, the CDR3 is TGTGCCAGCAGCTCCCGACTAGCGGGGGGGAACACCGGGGAGCTGTTTTTT. It yields the protein CASSSRLAGGNTGELFF.